Reported below is one T cell receptor (beta chain). This sample stems from a study of T-cell memory formation after mild COVID-19. TCRdb processed the 5' RACE reads anew with MiXCR; each CDR3 protein has one entry. Of 350,000 to 500,000 distinct CDR3 sequences in the sample, less than 25% are singletons; the top ten hold around 13%. The sequenced material came from PBMCs or a T cell subset sorted from them (not recorded which). The clonotype originates from an adult woman who had mild COVID-19 (a few samples of this study predate the infection). Cell type and time point are not known.

For the CDR3, the DNA is TGTGCCAGCAGCCAGGGGACCTTCCAAGAGACCCAGTACTTC. Translation: CASSQGTFQETQYF. This chain uses TRBV3-1 with TRBJ2-5, with D perhaps given as TRBD1 or TRBD2 (5 bases each). V dropped 3 bases and J dropped 1 base, with 9 bases sitting between them. Germline CDR1 is LGHDT and CDR2 is YNNKEL (reference sequence). The CDR3 has 14 residues.